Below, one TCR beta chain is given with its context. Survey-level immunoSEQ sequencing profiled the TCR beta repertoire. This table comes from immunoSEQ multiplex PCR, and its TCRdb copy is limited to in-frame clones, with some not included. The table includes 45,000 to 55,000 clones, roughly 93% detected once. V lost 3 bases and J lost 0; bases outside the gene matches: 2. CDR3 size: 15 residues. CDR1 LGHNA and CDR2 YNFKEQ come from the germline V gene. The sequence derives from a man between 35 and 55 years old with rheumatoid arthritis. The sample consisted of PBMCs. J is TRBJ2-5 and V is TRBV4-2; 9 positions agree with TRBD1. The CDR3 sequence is CASSHGQGYQETQYF. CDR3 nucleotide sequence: TGTGCCAGCAGCCACGGACAGGGGTACCAAGAGACCCAGTACTTC.